Listed below are T cell receptor beta chains from one sample, sequenced in a study of a mutant IDH1 vaccine in newly diagnosed glioma. Libraries were prepared by immunoSEQ multiplex PCR; TCRdb keeps only in-frame clonotypes and omits some of them. The data show over 75,000 clones, with roughly 90% seen just once and roughly 0.6% held by the top ten. The sequencing here drew on PBMCs, taken from a glioma patient treated with radiotherapy, temozolomide or both. Receptors originate from a woman aged 50 to 60 with glioma. CDR3s include the opening cysteine and the closing phenylalanine or tryptophan. The D gene is left open where the match is weak. Expanded clones get a size class; other rows say once, few or many, or leave the size out.

CDR3 | DNA | J | D | V | size
CASSEPPIGSYEQYF | TGTGCCAGCAGCGAGCCCCCGATCGGCTCCTACGAGCAGTACTTC | TRBJ2-7 | - | TRBV9 | once
CASSSLSTYNEQFF | TGTGCCAGCAGCTCCCTCAGCACCTACAATGAGCAGTTCTTC | TRBJ2-1 | - | TRBV7-9 | -
CASGLDGNQPQHF | TGTGCTAGTGGCCTGGACGGCAATCAGCCCCAGCATTTT | TRBJ1-5 | - | TRBV12-5 | -
CASSPGWGQGATEQYF | TGTGCCAGCTCACCCGGTTGGGGACAGGGTGCAACGGAGCAGTACTTC | TRBJ2-7 | TRBD1 | TRBV18 | -
CASTVGQAEAFF | TGTGCCAGCACCGTGGGACAGGCTGAAGCTTTCTTT | TRBJ1-1 | - | TRBV21-1 | -
CASGRGETQYF | TGCGCCAGCGGCAGGGGAGAGACCCAGTACTTC | TRBJ2-5 | - | TRBV10-1 | few
CASSLEPTRQPQHF | TGTGCCAGCAGTTTGGAGCCCACCAGGCAGCCCCAGCATTTT | TRBJ1-5 | - | TRBV6-6 | -
CSAGTGYEQYF | TGCAGTGCCGGGACAGGCTACGAGCAGTACTTC | TRBJ2-7 | TRBD1 | TRBV20-1 | -
CASSFAGAGANVLTF | TGTGCCAGCAGTTTTGCGGGGGCTGGGGCCAACGTCCTGACTTTC | TRBJ2-6 | TRBD2 | TRBV28 | -
CASSLGGRTDTQYF | TGCGCCAGCAGCTTGGGGGGGCGGACAGATACGCAGTATTTT | TRBJ2-3 | - | TRBV5-1 | -
CASSLFYPQSSNQPQHF | TGTGCCAGCAGTTTATTTTATCCCCAGTCCAGCAATCAGCCCCAGCATTTT | TRBJ1-5 | - | TRBV28 | -